Sequencing of this T cell receptor beta chain was carried out in a study of blood T cell repertoires in COVID-19. Study overall: Collection of acute and convalescent COVID-19 samples took place in the United States, Italy and Spain. The cDNA or gDNA used as material had been derived from T cells, B-cell-depleted T cells, or PBMCs.

Seattle enrolled patients during active infection and tracked them longitudinally. The authors' processing: Quantification of nucleated cells was approximated via reference gene primer amplification. The assay was immunoSEQ multiplex PCR, and TCRdb's table has in-frame clones only and misses some. Clone size and V and J calls were adopted from that table, with D and trimming inferred from the DNA. The sample carries around 160,000 clones, roughly nine tenths recorded once. This CDR3 is 18 amino acids long. Germline assignment: CDR1 MDHEN and CDR2 SYDVKM. V trimming: 1 base; J trimming: 5 bases; junction bases outside the gene matches: 16. In its sample, this clone was seen once.

The receptor's source is a man aged 18 to 29 with COVID-19, enrolled during active disease. The gene calls are TRBV28 and TRBJ2-7; 8 positions agree with TRBD2. Sequencing input: peripheral blood. The CDR3 region is CASSLLAGGVILRNEQYF. CDR3 DNA: TGTGCCAGCAGTTTATTGGCGGGAGGAGTGATATTGAGGAACGAGCAGTACTTC.